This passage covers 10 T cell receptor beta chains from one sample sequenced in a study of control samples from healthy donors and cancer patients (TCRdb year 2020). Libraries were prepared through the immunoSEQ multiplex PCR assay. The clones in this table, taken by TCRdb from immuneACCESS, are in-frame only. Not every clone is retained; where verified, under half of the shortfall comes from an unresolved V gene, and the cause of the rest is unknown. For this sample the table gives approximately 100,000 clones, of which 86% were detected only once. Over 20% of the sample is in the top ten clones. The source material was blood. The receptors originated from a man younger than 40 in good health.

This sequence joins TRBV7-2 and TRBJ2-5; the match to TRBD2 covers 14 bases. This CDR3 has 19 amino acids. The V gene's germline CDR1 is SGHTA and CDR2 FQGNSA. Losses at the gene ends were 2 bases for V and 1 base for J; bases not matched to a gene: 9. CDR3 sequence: CASSLTTSGGAGGQETQYF. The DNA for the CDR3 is TGTGCCAGCAGCTTAACGACTAGCGGGGGGGCCGGGGGCCAAGAGACCCAGTACTTC.

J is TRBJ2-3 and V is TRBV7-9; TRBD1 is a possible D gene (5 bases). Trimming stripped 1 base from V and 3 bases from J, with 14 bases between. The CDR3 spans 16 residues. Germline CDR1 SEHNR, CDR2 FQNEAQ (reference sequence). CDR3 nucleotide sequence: TGTGCCAGCAGCTTAGGGCAGGGTCTCGCGACAGATACGCAGTATTTT. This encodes CASSLGQGLATDTQYF.

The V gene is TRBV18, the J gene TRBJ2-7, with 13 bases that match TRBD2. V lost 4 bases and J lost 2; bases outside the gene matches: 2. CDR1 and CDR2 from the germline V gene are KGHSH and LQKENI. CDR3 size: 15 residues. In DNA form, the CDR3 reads TGTGCCAGCTCACAAGGGACTAGCGGGACCTACGAGCAGTACTTC. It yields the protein CASSQGTSGTYEQYF. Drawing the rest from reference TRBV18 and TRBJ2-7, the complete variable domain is NAGVMQNPRHLVRRRGQEARLRCSPMKGHSHVYWYRQLPEEGLKFMVYLQKENIIDESGMPKERFSAEFPKEGPSILRIQQVVRGDSAAYFCASSQGTSGTYEQYFGPGTRLTVT.

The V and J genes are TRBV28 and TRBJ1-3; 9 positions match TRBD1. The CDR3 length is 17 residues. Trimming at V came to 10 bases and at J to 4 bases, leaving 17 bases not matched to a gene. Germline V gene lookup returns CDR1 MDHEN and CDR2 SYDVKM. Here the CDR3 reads CATQLAGTGRWGNTIYF. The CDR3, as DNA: TGTGCCACTCAACTTGCCGGGACAGGGCGGTGGGGAAACACCATATATTTT.

The DNA of the CDR3 is TGTGCCAGCAGAGATAGCGGGGGGATCCAAGAGACCCAGTACTTC. Residues: CASRDSGGIQETQYF. V gene TRBV11-2 combines with J gene TRBJ2-5; 10 nucleotides agree with TRBD2. V gave up 6 bases and J gave up 1 base; unmatched junction bases: 5. The CDR3 contains 15 residues. Germline V lookup: CDR1 SGHAT, CDR2 FQNNGV.

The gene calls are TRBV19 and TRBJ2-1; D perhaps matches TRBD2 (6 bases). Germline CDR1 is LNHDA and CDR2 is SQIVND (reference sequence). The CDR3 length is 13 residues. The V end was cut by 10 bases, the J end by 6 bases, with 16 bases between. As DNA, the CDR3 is TGTGCCACCTGGACTATAGAAAGCAATGAGCAGTTCTTC. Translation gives CATWTIESNEQFF.

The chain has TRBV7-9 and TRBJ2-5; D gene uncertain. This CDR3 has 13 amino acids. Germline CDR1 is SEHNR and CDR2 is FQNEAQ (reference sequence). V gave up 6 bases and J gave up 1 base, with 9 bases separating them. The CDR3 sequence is CASSDTTQETQYF. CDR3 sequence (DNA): TGTGCCAGCAGTGACACTACCCAAGAGACCCAGTACTTC. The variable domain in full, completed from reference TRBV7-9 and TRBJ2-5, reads DTGVSQNPRHKITKRGQNVTFRCDPISEHNRLYWYRQTLGQGPEFLTYFQNEAQLEKSRLLSDRFSAERPKGSFSTLEIQRTEQGDSAMYLCASSDTTQETQYFGPGTRLLVL.

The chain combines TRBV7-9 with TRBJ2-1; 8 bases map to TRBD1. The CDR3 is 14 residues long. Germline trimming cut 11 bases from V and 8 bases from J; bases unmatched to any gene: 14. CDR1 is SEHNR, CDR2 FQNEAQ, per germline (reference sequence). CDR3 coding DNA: TGTGCCTCAAGAGGGACAGGTCTGGCTCATGAGCAGTTCTTC. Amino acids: CASRGTGLAHEQFF.

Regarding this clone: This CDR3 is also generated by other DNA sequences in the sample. CDR3 sequence reads: CASSLGQGQETQYF. The CDR3 DNA reads TGCGCCAGCAGCCTCGGACAGGGGCAAGAGACCCAGTACTTC. J is TRBJ2-5 and V is TRBV5-1, with 9 positions matching TRBD1. CDR1 is SGHRS, CDR2 YFSETQ, per germline. The CDR3 length is 14 residues. The J segment lost 2 bases and the V segment lost 4 bases, leaving 3 bases of the junction unmatched.

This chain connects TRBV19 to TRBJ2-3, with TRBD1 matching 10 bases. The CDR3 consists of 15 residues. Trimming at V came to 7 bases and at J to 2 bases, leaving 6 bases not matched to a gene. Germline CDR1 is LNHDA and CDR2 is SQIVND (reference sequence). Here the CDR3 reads CASKDRGRSTDTQYF. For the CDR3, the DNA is TGTGCCAGTAAAGACAGGGGGCGATCCACAGATACGCAGTATTTT.